This T cell receptor beta chain stems from a study of molecular identifiers for immune sequencing clone quantification. About the study: In replicates, RNA from around 20,000 or 100,000 naive CD8 cells was divided five ways and four parts were sequenced. Whole-study findings and limits: For highly expanded clones, sizes could be underestimated when identical TCR molecules share a barcode. In CMV-specific effectors, clones above 20 copies held over 99% of molecules; naive, under 1%.

This clonotype turned up a few times. Antigen unknown. Methods described previously, with TCR primers listed, were used for bulk TCR libraries. Via MiXCR, TCRdb re-called the PCR reads, giving one row per CDR3 protein. This table holds about 500,000 distinct CDR3 sequences, roughly 26% found once. This CDR3 contains 17 residues. Trimming left V 0 bases short and J 3 bases short, with 16 bases between. The V gene's germline CDR1 is SGHDT and CDR2 YYEEEE. The source is a human donor in good health. Some libraries in this study had Jurkat cell RNA spiked in. Sequencing input: naive CD8+ T cells from blood, with Jurkat cell RNA spiked in. As for subset: FACS-sorted CD8+CD4-CCR7+CD45RA+ naive T cells. The rearrangement joins TRBV5-6 to TRBJ1-5, with D maybe TRBD1 (6 bases). The CDR3 DNA reads as TGTGCCAGCAGCTTGGGGACAGAAGATTATTACAATCAGCCCCAGCATTTT. Its protein product is CASSLGTEDYYNQPQHF.